One sample yielded the 9 T cell receptor beta chains listed below, sequenced in a study of blood T cell repertoires in COVID-19 (dated by TCRdb to the early 2020s). Library preparation employed the immunoSEQ multiplex PCR assay. In its TCRdb copy, this immuneACCESS table keeps in-frame sequences only and misses some clones. Where compared with another copy, unresolved V genes explain less than half of these, and the others have no known cause. For this sample there are 140,000 or so clones; approximately 88% appear just once. In total, the top ten clones hold around 0.91% of the sample. What was sequenced was peripheral blood. The receptor source for this set is a woman in her forties or fifties with acute or convalescent COVID-19.

This chain connects TRBV5-4 to TRBJ1-1, with TRBD1 as a possible D gene (5 bases). Trimming took off 0 bases at V and 3 bases at J, with 24 bases between the two ends. There are 19 residues in the CDR3. CDR1 SGHNT and CDR2 YYREEE come from the germline V gene (reference sequence). The CDR3 loop is CASSLDRGQRWSRDTEAFF. CDR3 coding DNA: TGTGCCAGCAGCTTGGATCGTGGACAAAGGTGGAGTAGAGACACTGAAGCTTTCTTT. Full variable domain (outside the CDR3, taken from reference TRBV5-4 and TRBJ1-1): ETGVTQSPTHLIKTRGQQVTLRCSSQSGHNTVSWYQQALGQGPQFIFQYYREEENGRGNFPPRFSGLQFPNYSSELNVNALELDDSALYLCASSLDRGQRWSRDTEAFFGQGTRLTVV.

The CDR3 region is CATSDFNRGSYEQYF. The CDR3 DNA follows: TGTGCCACCAGTGATTTCAACAGGGGCTCCTACGAGCAGTACTTC. The chain joins TRBV24-1 to TRBJ2-7; 7 bases are a match to TRBD1. The CDR3 runs 15 residues. J lost 0 bases, V lost 1 base, and 2 bases had no gene match. The germline V gene encodes CDR1 KGHDR and CDR2 SFDVKD.

J is TRBJ2-7 and V is TRBV27; D gene unclear. V gave up 0 bases and J gave up 6 bases, with 9 bases separating them. Germline CDR1 and CDR2: MNHEY and SMNVEV (reference sequence). The CDR3 extends over 13 amino acids. This CDR3 is CASSLSSVGEQYF. The CDR3 nucleotides are TGTGCCAGCAGTTTATCGTCGGTTGGCGAGCAGTACTTC.

The rearrangement links TRBV4-2 to TRBJ2-5; 9 bases are shared with TRBD2. V gave up 0 bases and J gave up 4 bases; unmatched junction bases: 6. Germline CDR1 is LGHNA and CDR2 is YNFKEQ. The CDR3 contains 16 residues. CDR3 region: CASSQDGGRAGETQYF. The CDR3 bases are TGTGCCAGCAGCCAAGATGGCGGGAGGGCCGGAGAGACCCAGTACTTC.

This sequence joins TRBV11-1 and TRBJ1-1; D possibly corresponds to TRBD1 (6 bases). Germline CDR1 SGHAT, CDR2 FQDESV (reference sequence). The CDR3 has 11 residues. Trimming removed 5 bases at V and 8 bases at J, with 9 bases between. The CDR3 region is CASSRGTEAFF. Here the CDR3 DNA reads TGTGCCAGCAGCCGAGGGACAGAAGCTTTCTTT.

This sequence joins TRBV6-5 and TRBJ1-6; D call uncertain. CDR1 and CDR2 from the germline V gene are MNHEY and SVGAGI. The CDR3 is 16 residues long. The V gene lost 2 bases and the J gene lost 7 bases, with 15 bases spanning the gap. The CDR3 here is CASSYEENLSNSPLHF. Written as DNA, the CDR3 is TGTGCCAGCAGTTACGAGGAGAACCTTTCGAATTCACCCCTCCACTTT.

The chain couples TRBV2 to TRBJ1-1; TRBD1 agrees at 9 bases. CDR1 is SNHLY, CDR2 FYNNEI, per germline. J lost 5 bases, V lost 5 bases, and 6 bases had no gene match. The CDR3 extends over 14 amino acids. The CDR3 loop is CASSLETGGTEAFF. In DNA, the CDR3 is TGTGCCAGCAGTCTAGAGACAGGGGGAACTGAAGCTTTCTTT.

The chain carries TRBV7-8 and TRBJ2-7, with TRBD1 matching 7 bases. The CDR3 sequence is 14 residues long. Germline V gene lookup returns CDR1 SGHVS and CDR2 FQNEAQ. The V gene end was trimmed by 4 bases and the J gene end by 7 bases; junction bases not matched to a gene: 10. The CDR3: CASSSPRTGYEQYF. CDR3 in DNA: TGTGCCAGCAGCTCCCCCCGGACAGGCTATGAGCAGTACTTC. The full variable domain, with the rest looked up from reference TRBV7-8 and TRBJ2-7, is GAGVSQSPRYKVAKRGQDVALRCDPISGHVSLFWYQQALGQGPEFLTYFQNEAQLDKSGLPSDRFFAERPEGSVSTLKIQRTQQEDSAVYLCASSSPRTGYEQYFGPGTRLTVT.

This sequence joins TRBV13 and TRBJ2-5; TRBD2 matches 10 bases. CDR3 length: 20 amino acids. Per germline, CDR1 PRHDT and CDR2 FYEKMQ (reference sequence). The V segment lost 2 bases and the J segment 1 base; nucleotides outside the gene matches: 16. In DNA, the CDR3 is TGTGCCAGCAGCTTACGGGCCCGGGACACCCGGACTAGCGGCCAAGAGACCCAGTACTTC. Protein sequence: CASSLRARDTRTSGQETQYF. The whole variable domain, filled in from reference TRBV13 and TRBJ2-5, reads AAGVIQSPRHLIKEKRETATLKCYPIPRHDTVYWYQQGPGQDPQFLISFYEKMQSDKGSIPDRFSAQQFSDYHSELNMSSLELGDSALYFCASSLRARDTRTSGQETQYFGPGTRLLVL.